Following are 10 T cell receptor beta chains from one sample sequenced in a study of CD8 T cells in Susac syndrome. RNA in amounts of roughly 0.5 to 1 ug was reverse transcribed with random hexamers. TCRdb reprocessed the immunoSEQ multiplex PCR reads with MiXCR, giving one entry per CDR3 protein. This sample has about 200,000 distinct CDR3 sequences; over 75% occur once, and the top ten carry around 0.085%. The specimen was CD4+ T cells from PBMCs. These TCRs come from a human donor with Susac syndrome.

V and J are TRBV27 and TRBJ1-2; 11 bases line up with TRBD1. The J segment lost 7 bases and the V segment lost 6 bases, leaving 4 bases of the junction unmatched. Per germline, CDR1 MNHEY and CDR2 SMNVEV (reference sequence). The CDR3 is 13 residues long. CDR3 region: CASRGQGALGYTF. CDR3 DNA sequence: TGTGCCAGCAGAGGACAGGGGGCGCTTGGCTACACCTTC.

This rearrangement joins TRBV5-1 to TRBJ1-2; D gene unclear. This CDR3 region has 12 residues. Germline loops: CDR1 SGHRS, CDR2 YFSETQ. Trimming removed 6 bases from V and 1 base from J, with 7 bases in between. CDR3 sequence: CASTADNYGYTF. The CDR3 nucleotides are TGCGCCAGCACGGCCGATAACTATGGCTACACCTTC.

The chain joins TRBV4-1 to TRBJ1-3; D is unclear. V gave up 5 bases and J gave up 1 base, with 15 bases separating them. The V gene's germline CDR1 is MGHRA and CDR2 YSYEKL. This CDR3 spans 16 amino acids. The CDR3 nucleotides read TGCGCCAGCAGCTTATCCATCCGGGATTCTGGAAACACCATATATTTT. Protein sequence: CASSLSIRDSGNTIYF.

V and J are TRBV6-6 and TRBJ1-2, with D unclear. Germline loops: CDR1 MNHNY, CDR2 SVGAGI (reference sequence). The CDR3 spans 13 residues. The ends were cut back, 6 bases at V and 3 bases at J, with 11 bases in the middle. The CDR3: CASRLVADYGYTF. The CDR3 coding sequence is TGTGCCAGCAGGCTCGTGGCGGACTATGGCTACACCTTC.

The CDR3 loop reads CASRKQMNTEAFF. The CDR3, as DNA: TGTGCCAGCAGAAAACAGATGAACACTGAAGCTTTCTTT. The chain carries TRBV5-6 and TRBJ1-1, with D hard to call. CDR1 SGHDT and CDR2 YYEEEE come from the germline V gene. The CDR3 has 13 residues. With 5 bases removed from V and 0 bases from J, the gap between germline ends came to 8 bases.

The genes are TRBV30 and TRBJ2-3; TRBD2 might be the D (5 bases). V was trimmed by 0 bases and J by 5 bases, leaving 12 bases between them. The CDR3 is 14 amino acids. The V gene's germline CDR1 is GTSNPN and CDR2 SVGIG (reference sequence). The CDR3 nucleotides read TGTGCCTGGAGTGTAAATAGCGCGGTAGATACGCAGTATTTT. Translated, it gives CAWSVNSAVDTQYF.

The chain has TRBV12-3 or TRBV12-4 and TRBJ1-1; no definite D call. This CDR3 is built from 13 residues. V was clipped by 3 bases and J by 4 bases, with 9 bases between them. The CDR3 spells CASSFAGPTEAFF. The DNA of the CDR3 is TGTGCCAGCAGTTTCGCAGGACCCACTGAAGCTTTCTTT.

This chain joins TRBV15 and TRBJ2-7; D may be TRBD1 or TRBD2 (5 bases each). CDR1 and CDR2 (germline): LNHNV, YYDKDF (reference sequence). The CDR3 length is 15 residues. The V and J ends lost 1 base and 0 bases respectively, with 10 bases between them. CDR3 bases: TGTGCCACCAGCAGAGTATTGGGGACCTCCTACGAGCAGTACTTC. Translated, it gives CATSRVLGTSYEQYF.

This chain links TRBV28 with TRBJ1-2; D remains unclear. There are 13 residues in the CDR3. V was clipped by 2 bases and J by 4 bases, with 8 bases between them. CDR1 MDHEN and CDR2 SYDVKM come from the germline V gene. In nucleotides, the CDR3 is TGTGCCAGCAGTTTAGACACTAGCTATGGCTACACCTTC. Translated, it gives CASSLDTSYGYTF.

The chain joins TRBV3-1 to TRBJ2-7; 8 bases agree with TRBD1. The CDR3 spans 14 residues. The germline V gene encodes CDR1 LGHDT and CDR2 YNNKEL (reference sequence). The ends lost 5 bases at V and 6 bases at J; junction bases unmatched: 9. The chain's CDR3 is CASSKGQGMAEQYF. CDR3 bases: TGTGCCAGCAGCAAAGGACAGGGAATGGCCGAGCAGTACTTC.